This T cell receptor beta chain originates from a study of cytomegalovirus exposure and HLA in healthy donors. For the study at large: Out of a few hundred genotyped donors, about 80% belonged to the Caucasian-associated ancestry cluster.

Amplification used 60 Vbeta primers and 13 Jbeta primers. The assay was immunoSEQ multiplex PCR, and TCRdb's table has in-frame clones only and misses some. This sample has tens of thousands of clones, with roughly 85% found just once. V lost 5 bases and J 5 bases, leaving 12 bases between the germline ends. From germline, CDR1 is MNHNY and CDR2 SVGAGI (reference sequence). CDR3 length: 13 residues. The sample consisted of PBMCs. The genes are TRBV6-6 and TRBJ1-1; no clear D gene. The clonotype was recovered from a woman between 40 and 55 years old in good health and CMV-seropositive. The DNA for the CDR3 is TGTGCCAGCAGTGACCGGGGAGTGACTGAAGCTTTCTTT. Its protein product is CASSDRGVTEAFF.